The 5 T cell receptor beta chains presented below share a single source sample, sequenced in a study of T cells after yellow fever vaccination. TCRdb processed the 5' RACE reads anew with MiXCR; each CDR3 protein has one entry. The sample includes fewer than 450,000 distinct CDR3 sequences, 3% to 4.5% of them seen just once. Sample: PBMCs, taken 5 days after the yellow fever booster vaccination. These receptors all come from a man aged 18-30 years who received the YFV17D yellow fever vaccine.

The chain has TRBV6-2 or TRBV6-3 and TRBJ2-7, with TRBD2 matching 13 bases. Unmatched junction bases numbered 4, after V lost 5 bases and J lost 0 bases. CDR3 length: 16 amino acids. Per germline, CDR1 MNHEY and CDR2 SVGEGT. The CDR3 region has the DNA TGTGCCAGCAGTCCGGGACTAGCGGGGATCTCCTACGAGCAGTACTTC. It specifies CASSPGLAGISYEQYF.

This clonotype was detected only a few times. The chain combines TRBV7-3 with TRBJ2-4, with TRBD1 identical over 7 bases. The CDR3 contains 16 residues. The V gene's germline CDR1 is SGHTA and CDR2 FQGTGA. V was clipped by 5 bases and J by 0 bases; unmatched bases: 7. Here the CDR3 reads CASSARGGSAKNIQYF. In nucleotides, the CDR3 is TGTGCCAGCAGCGCCCGAGGGGGCTCAGCCAAAAACATTCAGTACTTC.

This clonotype showed up just a few times. The V gene is TRBV11-2, the J gene TRBJ2-3; 11 nucleotides align to TRBD2. The V gene's germline CDR1 is SGHAT and CDR2 FQNNGV. Losses at the gene ends were 5 bases for V and 2 bases for J; bases not matched to a gene: 9. The CDR3 length is 17 residues. The chain's CDR3 is CASSPQPGLAATDTQYF. The CDR3 region has the DNA TGTGCCAGCAGCCCCCAACCGGGACTAGCGGCCACAGATACGCAGTATTTT.

This clonotype was detected only a few times. V and J are TRBV27 and TRBJ1-6, with D possibly matching TRBD1 (5 bases). This CDR3 has 12 amino acids. Germline lookup yields CDR1 MNHEY and CDR2 SMNVEV (reference sequence). V was shortened by 2 bases and J by 15 bases, with 11 bases between the two germline ends. The CDR3 DNA follows: TGTGCCAGCAGTTTACCGGGGGACCACCTCCACTTT. Its protein is CASSLPGDHLHF.

This clonotype was counted at least ten times. V usage is TRBV29-1 and J usage is TRBJ1-1; D is ambiguous. Germline V lookup: CDR1 SQVTM, CDR2 ANQGSEA. The ends were cut back, 3 bases at V and 0 bases at J, with 11 bases in the middle. The CDR3 loop spans 14 amino acids. CDR3: CSVEAGGMNTEAFF. In DNA form, the CDR3 reads TGCAGCGTTGAGGCTGGAGGGATGAACACTGAAGCTTTCTTT. The full variable domain, with the rest looked up from reference TRBV29-1 and TRBJ1-1, is SAVISQKPSRDICQRGTSLTIQCQVDSQVTMMFWYRQQPGQSLTLIATANQGSEATYESGFVIDKFPISRPNLTFSTLTVSNMSPEDSSIYLCSVEAGGMNTEAFFGQGTRLTVV.